The rows below give T cell receptor beta chains drawn from one sample of a study of shared clonotypes between healthy human individuals. Generated by immunoSEQ multiplex PCR, the TCRdb table keeps only in-frame clones and is missing some. The sample contains millions of clones, roughly 96% of which appear only once. The sequenced material came from naive CD4+ T cells sorted from blood. The receptor set was obtained from a man aged 18 to 29 in good health. Each CDR3 is given with its conserved first and last residue. A D gene is named only where the DNA matches it firmly.

J gene,V gene,D gene,CDR3 DNA,CDR3 protein
TRBJ2-7,TRBV5-1,TRBD2,TGCGCCAGCAGCTTGGATGGACTAGCGGGAGTGGAGCAGTACTTC,CASSLDGLAGVEQYF
TRBJ2-2,TRBV10-3,-,TGTGCCATCTCAGGGGACCAGGTCGGGGAGCTGTTTTTT,CAISGDQVGELFF
TRBJ1-1,TRBV27,-,TGTGCCAGCAGTCGTCGGGAGAACACTGAAGCTTTCTTT,CASSRRENTEAFF
TRBJ2-6,TRBV18,-,TGTGCCAGCTCACCCGCGGCTGGGGCCAACGTCCTGACTTTC,CASSPAAGANVLTF
TRBJ1-6,TRBV6-5,TRBD1,TGTGCCAGCAGTTACGGCCAGGGGGGATATTCACCCCTCCACTTT,CASSYGQGGYSPLHF
TRBJ1-5,TRBV18,-,TGTGCCAGCCAAGATAATAGCAATCAGCCCCAGCATTTT,CASQDNSNQPQHF
TRBJ2-5,TRBV9,TRBD2,TGTGCCAGCAGCGTGGGTTTGATGGAGCGGGGGGGCTCCGCTGGAGAGACCCAGTACTTC,CASSVGLMERGGSAGETQYF
TRBJ1-5,TRBV5-4,-,TGTGCCAGCAGCTTTGGGGGGCGGTATAGCAATCAGCCCCAGCATTTT,CASSFGGRYSNQPQHF
TRBJ2-4,TRBV6-1,-,TGTGCCAGCAGTGAATTAAGCACGGTGTCCATTCAGTACTTC,CASSELSTVSIQYF
TRBJ2-2,TRBV19,TRBD1,TGTGCCAGTGATGACAGGGGGCAGCCCGGGGAGCTGTTTTTT,CASDDRGQPGELFF